A single sample gave rise to the 22 T cell receptor beta chains below, sequenced in a study of regulatory T cells in long-lasting Graves disease. Time point described: newly diagnosed GD, antithyroid drugs for less than 3 months. The authors made the TCR library using RNA they extracted from PBMCs. Construction of TCR beta libraries relied on iRepertoire HTBI primers and on Arm-PCR targeting CDR3 regions. TCRdb passed the multiplex PCR reads through MiXCR, listing each CDR3 protein once. The table lists about 400,000 distinct CDR3 sequences, 15% to 20% of them singletons, with 20% to 25% in the top ten. The same data also contributed to another study, on T cells in Graves' hyperthyroidism and ophthalmopathy.

Material: peripheral blood mononuclear cells (PBMCs), obtained at new diagnosis, from a patient treated with antithyroid drugs. Source of these receptors: a woman aged 18-29 years with Graves disease.

This clonotype was seen only a few times. V usage is TRBV4-2 and J usage is TRBJ2-1; 9 positions match TRBD1. The V gene's germline CDR1 is LGHNA and CDR2 YNFKEQ. J lost 6 bases, V lost 0 bases, and 18 bases had no gene match. This CDR3 is built from 20 residues. The CDR3: CASSQELDFPGQGPGNEQFF. Here the CDR3 DNA reads TGTGCCAGCAGCCAAGAACTAGACTTTCCCGGACAGGGGCCGGGCAATGAGCAGTTCTTC.

The J gene is TRBJ2-1, the V gene TRBV5-6; 10 nucleotides match TRBD2. The CDR3 loop spans 15 amino acids. Germline CDR1 is SGHDT and CDR2 is YYEEEE. The V segment lost 2 bases and the J segment 8 bases; nucleotides outside the gene matches: 7. CDR3 sequence: CASSFWSGGGYEQFF. The CDR3 nucleotides are TGTGCCAGCAGCTTCTGGAGCGGGGGGGGATATGAGCAGTTCTTC.

This clonotype was seen repeatedly, ten times or more. The chain links TRBV28 to TRBJ1-5, with D possibly TRBD1 on 6 matching bases. Trimming took off 6 bases at V and 6 bases at J, with 21 bases between the two ends. In germline, CDR1 is MDHEN, CDR2 SYDVKM. This CDR3 contains 16 residues. CDR3 sequence: CASSSGGGAKGQPQHF. The CDR3 DNA is TGTGCCAGCAGCAGCGGTGGGGGGGCGAAGGGTCAGCCCCAGCATTTT.

For this clonotype: A much more abundant neighbour one base away suggests this may be a read error. The J gene is TRBJ2-7, the V gene TRBV6-2 or TRBV6-3; D may correspond to TRBD1 or TRBD2 (6 bases each). The CDR3 covers 14 residues. Per the germline V gene, CDR1 is MNHEY and CDR2 is SVGEGT. CDR3 DNA sequence: TGTGCCAGCATCCGCGCAGGGGACTCCTACGAGCGGTACTTC. Translating gives CASIRAGDSYERYF.

This clonotype was recorded at least ten times. DNA for the CDR3: TGTGCCAGCAGTTTAGCAGCGGGGGGGACAGATACGCAGTATTTT. This translates into CASSLAAGGTDTQYF. This rearrangement joins TRBV27 to TRBJ2-3; TRBD2 matches 10 bases. The CDR3 extends over 15 amino acids. Germline CDR1 MNHEY, CDR2 SMNVEV (reference sequence). After removal of 2 bases from V and 3 bases from J, the junction contained 2 bases not matched to a gene.

A few counts support this clonotype. The rearrangement joins TRBV5-1 to TRBJ1-1, with TRBD1 matching over 7 bases. V trimming: 0 bases; J trimming: 4 bases; junction bases outside the gene matches: 12. The germline V gene encodes CDR1 SGHRS and CDR2 YFSETQ. The CDR3 is 17 amino acids. DNA for the CDR3: TGCGCCAGCAGCTTGGCCTCCCCACAGGGGTTCCTCACTGAAGCTTTCTTT. Its protein is CASSLASPQGFLTEAFF.

The chain is built from TRBV29-1 and TRBJ2-5, with D tentatively TRBD1 (5 bases). The germline CDR1 and CDR2 sequences are SQVTM and ANQGSEA. CDR3 length: 13 residues. V shed 6 bases and J shed 5 bases, with 16 bases lying between them. The DNA of the CDR3 is TGCAGCGTAGGTAGGGGAAATTCCGAGACCCAGTACTTC. Translated: CSVGRGNSETQYF.

This clonotype was picked up many times. The chain combines TRBV30 with TRBJ1-5; 8 positions match TRBD1. This CDR3 contains 13 residues. V trimming: 0 bases; J trimming: 7 bases; junction bases outside the gene matches: 2. CDR1 and CDR2 (germline): GTSNPN, SVGIG (reference sequence). The CDR3 DNA reads as TGTGCCTGGAGTGTGGGACAGGACCAGCCCCAGCATTTT. Amino acids: CAWSVGQDQPQHF. Combining the CDR3 with reference TRBV30 and TRBJ1-5 gives the whole variable domain SQTIHQWPATLVQPVGSPLSLECTVEGTSNPNLYWYRQAAGRGLQLLFYSVGIGQISSEVPQNLSASRPQDRQFILSSKKLLLSDSGFYLCAWSVGQDQPQHFGDGTRLSIL.

This clonotype was seen ten or more times. Here the CDR3 reads CASNKLRGSNQPQHF. The CDR3 DNA reads TGTGCCAGCAACAAACTAAGGGGAAGCAATCAGCCCCAGCATTTT. The chain couples TRBV28 to TRBJ1-5; D is possibly TRBD1 (5 bases). CDR1 MDHEN and CDR2 SYDVKM come from the germline V gene. Trimming pared 7 bases from V and 1 base from J, leaving 14 bases between. The CDR3 has 15 residues.

The V and J genes are TRBV28 and TRBJ1-3; D gene unclear. V shed 6 bases and J shed 2 bases, with 11 bases lying between them. Germline-derived CDR1 and CDR2 are MDHEN and SYDVKM. This CDR3 has 14 amino acids. The CDR3 protein is CASSQYRAGNTIYF. The DNA of the CDR3 is TGTGCCAGCAGCCAATATAGGGCTGGAAACACCATATATTTT.

The chain has TRBV11-2 and TRBJ1-2, with TRBD1 as a possible D gene (6 bases). Germline-derived CDR1 and CDR2 are SGHAT and FQNNGV. The ends were cut back, 4 bases at V and 12 bases at J, with 15 bases in the middle. The CDR3 extends over 12 amino acids. CDR3 bases: TGTGCCAGCAGCTCAGGTACAGGGAGCGACACCTTC. It yields the protein CASSSGTGSDTF. Full variable domain (missing parts from reference TRBV11-2 and TRBJ1-2): EAGVAQSPRYKIIEKRQSVAFWCNPISGHATLYWYQQILGQGPKLLIQFQNNGVVDDSQLPKDRFSAERLKGVDSTLKIQPAKLEDSAVYLCASSSGTGSDTFGSGTRLTVV.

As for this clonotype: At one end the junction does not follow the germline gene, possibly because of a read error. The chain has TRBV6-1 and TRBJ1-2; D is unresolved. The CDR3 extends over 13 amino acids. The germline V gene encodes CDR1 MNHNS and CDR2 SASEGT. CDR3 loop: CANSEAAGMGYTF. CDR3 sequence (DNA): TGTGCCAACAGTGAAGCGGCGGGGATGGGCTACACCTTC.

The chain couples TRBV6-5 to TRBJ2-3; TRBD1 agrees at 7 bases. The junction had 8 bases not matched to a gene; V was cut back by 4 bases and J by 1 base. The CDR3 totals 16 residues. In germline, CDR1 is MNHEY, CDR2 SVGAGI. The CDR3 bases are TGTGCCAGCAGTTCCGGGACAGAGCTACGCACAGATACGCAGTATTTT. As protein: CASSSGTELRTDTQYF.

This clonotype was detected a few times. The chain recombines TRBV7-9 with TRBJ2-2, with 9 bases fitting TRBD1. CDR1 is SEHNR, CDR2 FQNEAQ, per germline (reference sequence). This CDR3 contains 15 residues. V trimming: 5 bases; J trimming: 5 bases; junction bases outside the gene matches: 6. In nucleotides, the CDR3 is TGTGCCAGCAGCCATCCGGGACAGGGAACCGGGGAGCTGTTTTTT. Its translation is CASSHPGQGTGELFF.

The chain employs TRBV20-1 and TRBJ1-3; TRBD1 might be the D (6 bases). Trimming pared 6 bases from V and 2 bases from J, leaving 20 bases between. Germline V gene sequence: CDR1 DFQATT, CDR2 SNEGSKA (reference sequence). The CDR3 has 16 residues. The CDR3 nucleotides read TGCAGTGCCGACCCCTCAGGGGAGACAACTGGAAACACCATATATTTT. It encodes CSADPSGETTGNTIYF.

This clonotype was recorded at least ten times. This chain links TRBV5-6 with TRBJ2-7; unclear D gene. The CDR3 spans 13 residues. Germline V gene sequence: CDR1 SGHDT, CDR2 YYEEEE. Deletions cut 5 bases from V and 0 bases from J, with 9 bases between. As DNA, the CDR3 is TGTGCCAGCAGTTCGTCTAGCTCCTACGAGCAGTACTTC. It yields the protein CASSSSSSYEQYF.

The sample holds many counts of this clonotype. V usage is TRBV11-2 and J usage is TRBJ1-1, with D perhaps matching TRBD1 (5 bases). This CDR3 region has 16 residues. The germline gives CDR1 SGHAT, CDR2 FQNNGV. V lost 5 bases and J 3 bases, leaving 19 bases between the germline ends. CDR3 region: CASSLIGGGSHTEAFF. The CDR3 bases are TGTGCCAGCAGCCTGATCGGGGGAGGCAGCCACACTGAAGCTTTCTTT.

As concerns this clonotype: The junction differs from germline at one of its ends, possibly a read error. This sequence joins TRBV6-2 or TRBV6-3 and TRBJ2-1; 9 positions agree with TRBD2. The length of the CDR3 is 16 residues. The germline CDR1 and CDR2 sequences are MNHEY and SVGEGT. The CDR3 sequence: CTSSENAGGVYNGQFF. CDR3 nucleotides: TGTACCAGCAGTGAAAACGCGGGAGGGGTCTACAATGGGCAGTTCTTC.

Ten or more counts support this clonotype. This chain connects TRBV20-1 to TRBJ2-7; D is possibly TRBD1 (6 bases). The V gene's germline CDR1 is DFQATT and CDR2 SNEGSKA (reference sequence). This CDR3 spans 13 amino acids. The V gene lost 5 bases and the J gene lost 6 bases, with 17 bases spanning the gap. The CDR3 protein is CSAQGQGTSEQYF. The CDR3 bases are TGCAGTGCTCAGGGGCAGGGGACGTCCGAGCAGTACTTC.

This clonotype has just a few counts. This chain joins TRBV7-3 and TRBJ2-3; D gene ambiguous. Looked up from germline, CDR1 is SGHTA and CDR2 is FQGTGA. The ends were cut back, 0 bases at V and 0 bases at J, with 7 bases in the middle. The CDR3 contains 15 residues. CDR3 DNA sequence: TGTGCCAGCAGCTTAACCTCTATCAGCACAGATACGCAGTATTTT. The encoded protein is CASSLTSISTDTQYF.

This clonotype was detected ten times or more. The rearrangement links TRBV12-3 or TRBV12-4 to TRBJ2-1; tentative D call: TRBD2 (5 bases). The CDR3 has 14 amino acids. Between the trimmed V and J ends, which lost 7 bases and 4 bases, there was a span of 14 bases. The CDR3 spells CASKLAGRYNEQFF. The CDR3 DNA reads TGTGCCAGCAAGCTAGCAGGCCGGTACAATGAGCAGTTCTTC.

This clonotype was counted many times. This rearrangement joins TRBV6-1 to TRBJ2-3, with D possibly called TRBD1 or TRBD2 (7 bases each). Germline V gene lookup returns CDR1 MNHNS and CDR2 SASEGT. Trimming cost V 6 bases and J 4 bases, with 17 bases left between them. The CDR3 is 15 residues long. This CDR3 is CASREHRGGADTQYF. CDR3 bases: TGTGCCAGCAGAGAACACAGGGGAGGGGCAGATACGCAGTATTTT.